Below are 26 T cell receptor beta chains sequenced from a single sample in a study of cytomegalovirus exposure and HLA in healthy donors. A multiplex PCR was run with 60 Vbeta primers and 13 Jbeta primers. The assay was immunoSEQ multiplex PCR, and TCRdb's table has in-frame clones only and misses some. The sample has some 140,000 clones, 60% to 75% seen once. Sequences were obtained from PBMCs. The receptors shown here come from a man in his late teens or twenties in good health and CMV-seronegative.

The chain joins TRBV5-5 to TRBJ1-5; no clear D. The CDR3 totals 14 residues. With 2 bases removed from V and 0 bases from J, the gap between germline ends came to 6 bases. The germline gives CDR1 SGHKS, CDR2 YYEKEE (reference sequence). CDR3 in DNA: TGTGCCAGCAGCTTCTCGGTTAGCAATCAGCCCCAGCATTTT. Its protein product is CASSFSVSNQPQHF.

The table lists this clone with a few counts. This CDR3 reads CASSPGQGLTYGYTF. In DNA, the CDR3 is TGTGCCAGCAGTCCCGGACAGGGACTCACGTATGGCTACACCTTC. This chain uses TRBV27 with TRBJ1-2; 8 positions agree with TRBD1. Trimming removed 5 bases from V and 5 bases from J; junction bases left unmatched: 10. Germline CDR1 is MNHEY and CDR2 is SMNVEV (reference sequence). This CDR3 has 15 amino acids.

This clone was detected only a few times. The V gene is TRBV9, the J gene TRBJ2-5; D possibly corresponds to TRBD2 (7 bases). V gave up 0 bases and J gave up 5 bases, with 17 bases separating them. Germline V gives CDR1 SGDLS, CDR2 YYNGEE. CDR3 length: 16 residues. In DNA, the CDR3 is TGTGCCAGCAGCGTAGGATGGCGGGGGCCAGGGGAGACCCAGTACTTC. It translates to CASSVGWRGPGETQYF. Full variable domain (outside the CDR3, taken from reference TRBV9 and TRBJ2-5): DSGVTQTPKHLITATGQRVTLRCSPRSGDLSVYWYQQSLDQGLQFLIQYYNGEERAKGNILERFSAQQFPDLHSELNLSSLELGDSALYFCASSVGWRGPGETQYFGPGTRLLVL.

The chain carries TRBV2 and TRBJ1-1; possibly TRBD1 for D (5 bases). V dropped 4 bases and J dropped 1 base, with 7 bases sitting between them. The CDR3 runs 13 residues. CDR1 is SNHLY, CDR2 FYNNEI, per germline. The CDR3 loop is CASSGRENTEAFF. Written as DNA, the CDR3 is TGTGCCAGCAGTGGCAGGGAGAACACTGAAGCTTTCTTT. The full variable domain, its missing parts supplied by reference TRBV2 and TRBJ1-1, is EPEVTQTPSHQVTQMGQEVILRCVPISNHLYFYWYRQILGQKVEFLVSFYNNEISEKSEIFDDQFSVERPDGSNFTLKIRSTKLEDSAMYFCASSGRENTEAFFGQGTRLTVV.

The V and J genes are TRBV14 and TRBJ1-1; 8 bases are shared with TRBD1. From germline, CDR1 is SGHDN and CDR2 FVKESK. Germline trimming cut 5 bases from V and 5 bases from J; bases unmatched to any gene: 7. The CDR3 is made up of 14 amino acids. CDR3 in amino acids: CASSYQGAKTEAFF. The DNA of the CDR3 is TGTGCCAGCAGCTACCAGGGGGCTAAGACTGAAGCTTTCTTT.

V usage is TRBV6-1 and J usage is TRBJ2-7, with D possibly matching TRBD1 (5 bases). V gave up 11 bases and J gave up 0 bases, with 17 bases separating them. CDR3 length: 14 amino acids. Germline CDR1 reads MNHNS; CDR2 reads SASEGT. The DNA of the CDR3 is TGTGCCGCAATGACAGCACCTAACTCCTACGAGCAGTACTTC. Protein: CAAMTAPNSYEQYF.

This chain links TRBV6-5 with TRBJ1-2, with 7 nucleotides matching TRBD1. Unmatched junction bases numbered 1, after V lost 0 bases and J lost 3 bases. Germline values: CDR1 MNHEY, CDR2 SVGAGI. This CDR3 is 14 amino acids long. The CDR3: CASSYSDRDYGYTF. CDR3 nucleotide sequence: TGTGCCAGCAGTTACTCAGACAGGGACTATGGCTACACCTTC.

This clone occurred a few times. The CDR3 protein is CASSLGANPAHEQYF. Here the CDR3 DNA reads TGTGCCAGCAGCTTAGGGGCCAACCCGGCCCACGAGCAGTACTTC. The J gene is TRBJ2-7, the V gene TRBV7-8; unclear D gene. The germline gives CDR1 SGHVS, CDR2 FQNEAQ. The CDR3 contains 15 residues. Trimming took off 1 base at V and 5 bases at J, with 15 bases between the two ends.

This clone has only a few counts. V gene TRBV11-3 combines with J gene TRBJ2-7, with D possibly being TRBD1 (5 bases). The germline V gene has CDR1 SGHNT and CDR2 YENEEA. V was clipped by 5 bases and J by 5 bases, with 16 bases between them. CDR3 length equals 14 residues. For the CDR3, the DNA is TGTGCCAGCAGCCCCAGCCAGGGCAGGAACGAGCAGTACTTC. Residues: CASSPSQGRNEQYF.

The chain links TRBV18 to TRBJ2-3; 8 nucleotides line up with TRBD1. V lost 5 bases and J lost 5; bases outside the gene matches: 18. This CDR3 is 18 amino acids long. Germline V lookup: CDR1 KGHSH, CDR2 LQKENI. In DNA form, the CDR3 reads TGTGCCAGCTCAGAGAACAGGGGGACGGGGCCCGATGTAGATACGCAGTATTTT. This translates into CASSENRGTGPDVDTQYF. Variable domain in full (rest from reference TRBV18 and TRBJ2-3): NAGVMQNPRHLVRRRGQEARLRCSPMKGHSHVYWYRQLPEEGLKFMVYLQKENIIDESGMPKERFSAEFPKEGPSILRIQQVVRGDSAAYFCASSENRGTGPDVDTQYFGPGTRLTVL.

This clone appeared a few times. The V and J genes are TRBV19 and TRBJ1-5, with TRBD1 as a possible D gene (6 bases). Germline V gene data show CDR1 as LNHDA and CDR2 as SQIVND (reference sequence). The CDR3 runs 17 residues. Trimming shortened V by 0 bases and J by 6 bases, and 18 bases separated the two germline ends. CDR3 DNA sequence: TGTGCCAGTAGTATAGATTTCCCCGGGACACAGCGTCAGCCCCAGCATTTT. Translating it yields CASSIDFPGTQRQPQHF.

V and J are TRBV5-1 and TRBJ1-1; tentatively, D is TRBD1 (5 bases). Germline values: CDR1 SGHRS, CDR2 YFSETQ. This CDR3 is built from 17 residues. Trimming took 4 bases from V and 3 from J, leaving 22 bases between them. CDR3 loop: CASSAPLGLQGYTEAFF. The CDR3 coding sequence is TGCGCCAGCAGCGCTCCCTTGGGACTGCAAGGGTACACTGAAGCTTTCTTT.

V usage is TRBV19 and J usage is TRBJ1-4, with 9 bases matching TRBD1. There are 15 residues in the CDR3. Looked up from germline, CDR1 is LNHDA and CDR2 is SQIVND (reference sequence). The ends lost 10 bases at V and 5 bases at J; junction bases unmatched: 11. The CDR3 sequence is CATRETGTGNEKLFF. DNA of the CDR3: TGTGCCACGAGAGAGACCGGGACAGGGAATGAAAAACTGTTTTTT.

The chain is built from TRBV28 and TRBJ1-5; weak D call: TRBD1 (5 bases). Germline values: CDR1 MDHEN, CDR2 SYDVKM. Between the trimmed V and J ends, which lost 5 bases and 4 bases, there was a span of 24 bases. CDR3 length equals 18 residues. The CDR3 here is CASSPQGRGGGGNQPQHF. Written as DNA, the CDR3 is TGTGCCAGCAGTCCCCAGGGTCGTGGGGGGGGAGGAAATCAGCCCCAGCATTTT. The whole variable domain, remainder taken from reference TRBV28 and TRBJ1-5, is DVKVTQSSRYLVKRTGEKVFLECVQDMDHENMFWYRQDPGLGLRLIYFSYDVKMKEKGDIPEGYSVSREKKERFSLILESASTNQTSMYLCASSPQGRGGGGNQPQHFGDGTRLSIL.

This sequence joins TRBV4-2 and TRBJ1-1; 10 nucleotides align to TRBD1. Germline trimming cut 5 bases from V and 7 bases from J; bases unmatched to any gene: 13. The CDR3 sequence is 16 residues long. Germline CDR1 LGHNA, CDR2 YNFKEQ. The CDR3 nucleotides are TGTGCCAGCAGCGATCGACAGGGGGCGCAGGATAGTGAAGCTTTCTTT. It encodes CASSDRQGAQDSEAFF.

This clone was found a few times. In DNA, the CDR3 is TGTGCCAGCAGCTTAGCGGGCTACGAGCAGTACTTC. It specifies CASSLAGYEQYF. The rearrangement links TRBV13 to TRBJ2-7, with D uncertain. The CDR3 is made up of 12 amino acids. V was trimmed by 1 base and J by 3 bases, leaving 4 bases between them. Germline CDR1 is PRHDT and CDR2 is FYEKMQ (reference sequence). Looking up the rest from reference TRBV13 and TRBJ2-7 gives the full variable domain: AAGVIQSPRHLIKEKRETATLKCYPIPRHDTVYWYQQGPGQDPQFLISFYEKMQSDKGSIPDRFSAQQFSDYHSELNMSSLELGDSALYFCASSLAGYEQYFGPGTRLTVT.

V and J are TRBV29-1 and TRBJ1-4, with D possibly matching TRBD1 (5 bases). The CDR3 spans 15 residues. Trimming took 6 bases from V and 0 from J, leaving 14 bases between them. Germline assignment: CDR1 SQVTM and CDR2 ANQGSEA. The CDR3 spells CSVQATGATNEKLFF. In DNA, the CDR3 is TGCAGCGTACAAGCCACAGGTGCAACTAATGAAAAACTGTTTTTT.

A single count supports this clone. The genes are TRBV29-1 and TRBJ1-4, with 8 positions matching TRBD1. J was trimmed by 5 bases and V by 1 base; bases with no gene match: 0. Germline V CDR1 and CDR2: SQVTM, ANQGSEA. The CDR3 has 13 residues. The chain's CDR3 is CSVEGQGNEKLFF. The CDR3 nucleotides read TGCAGCGTTGAAGGACAGGGGAATGAAAAACTGTTTTTT.

Here the CDR3 reads CASSPAANNQPQHF. In nucleotides, the CDR3 is TGCGCCAGCAGCCCGGCGGCGAACAATCAGCCCCAGCATTTT. The V call is TRBV4-1, the J call TRBJ1-5; D is unclear. The CDR3 is 14 amino acids. Germline loops: CDR1 MGHRA, CDR2 YSYEKL. V dropped 4 bases and J dropped 3 bases, with 10 bases sitting between them.

This clone has only a few counts. V usage is TRBV10-2 and J usage is TRBJ2-5, with 11 nucleotides matching TRBD2. In germline, CDR1 is WSHSY, CDR2 SAAADI. The CDR3 extends over 14 amino acids. V dropped 7 bases and J dropped 2; count of bases not matched to a gene: 3. The CDR3 here is CASMWTSGQETQYF. The CDR3, as DNA: TGCGCCAGCATGTGGACTAGCGGGCAAGAGACCCAGTACTTC.

The chain couples TRBV4-1 to TRBJ2-7, with unresolved D. The CDR3 has 12 amino acids. The ends were cut back, 1 base at V and 6 bases at J, with 7 bases in the middle. The V gene's germline CDR1 is MGHRA and CDR2 YSYEKL. CDR3 sequence (DNA): TGCGCCAGCAGCCAAGTACTAAGCGAGCAGTACTTC. Translation gives CASSQVLSEQYF.

This chain links TRBV2 with TRBJ2-6; TRBD2 matches 7 bases. This CDR3 region has 16 residues. The germline CDR1 and CDR2 sequences are SNHLY and FYNNEI. The trim removed 1 base at V and 2 bases at J, leaving 2 bases unmatched. The CDR3, as DNA: TGTGCCAGCAGTGAAGGGGGAGGGACTGGGGCCAACGTCCTGACTTTC. Protein sequence: CASSEGGGTGANVLTF.

V is TRBV19 and J is TRBJ1-6; 9 positions match TRBD1. This CDR3 contains 15 residues. The V and J ends lost 7 bases and 7 bases, in that order; junction bases with no gene match: 8. Germline V gives CDR1 LNHDA, CDR2 SQIVND (reference sequence). The CDR3 DNA is TGTGCCAGTACAACCGGGACAGGGCGGAATTCACCCCTCCACTTT. It encodes CASTTGTGRNSPLHF.

This chain links TRBV5-6 with TRBJ2-4; TRBD1 is a possible D gene (5 bases). The CDR3 is 13 residues long. Looked up from germline, CDR1 is SGHDT and CDR2 is YYEEEE. The V end was cut by 0 bases, the J end by 13 bases, with 14 bases between. CDR3 bases: TGTGCCAGCAGCTTGGGGTTGGGGCAGGGCCAGTACTTC. Translation: CASSLGLGQGQYF.

The chain is built from TRBV29-1 and TRBJ2-5, with a possible D match to TRBD2 (6 bases). Between the trimmed V and J ends, which lost 6 bases and 0 bases, there was a span of 14 bases. Germline V gene sequence: CDR1 SQVTM, CDR2 ANQGSEA. The CDR3 is made up of 14 amino acids. The CDR3 DNA sequence: TGCAGCGTAGCCGGGACTGTGTACCAAGAGACCCAGTACTTC. Translating gives CSVAGTVYQETQYF.

The chain links TRBV19 to TRBJ2-5; a possible D gene is TRBD1 (5 bases). The V and J ends lost 6 bases and 2 bases respectively, with 19 bases between them. The CDR3 covers 16 residues. Germline V gives CDR1 LNHDA, CDR2 SQIVND (reference sequence). CDR3: CASSPFLGARQETQYF. The CDR3 DNA reads as TGTGCCAGTAGCCCCTTCCTAGGGGCGCGGCAAGAGACCCAGTACTTC.